This paragraph reports one T cell receptor beta chain. There is no known antigen for this receptor. No much larger clonotype is one base removed from it; base qualities were not supplied. All of the isolated RNA was reverse transcribed with the High Capacity cDNA Reverse Transcription Kit, so expressed TCRB transcripts were sequenced. Naive, central memory and regulatory T cell samples underwent deep immunoSEQ sequencing, averaging about 3.57 million total reads per sample. Sorted cells were lysed in RLT buffer, and RNA was extracted using DNase-treated RNeasy Micro or Mini kits according to cell number. To prevent cross-contamination, every cell subset was processed on its own, while patient and healthy donor samples were processed together. TCRB sequences were amplified from cDNA with the immunoSEQ multiplex PCR, producing 87-bp fragments spanning the CDR3 region. Amplicons were sequenced on the Illumina HiSeq platform. On the authors' methods: Synthetic template baselines were used to correct PCR bias computationally, reads within Hamming distance 2 were collapsed together, and singletons that could not be merged were discarded. By aligning reads against IMGT, V, D and J genes, CDR3 length, and insertions or deletions at six rearrangement sites were assigned. Within each subset, clonotype counts were normalized to sorted cell number, after which true diversity and Gini coefficients were computed with the tcR R package. Repertoire sharing was quantified using the overlap coefficient calculated on TCRB nucleotide sequences. As a proxy for the pre-selection repertoire, out-of-frame TCRB sequences from naive cells were analyzed. TCRdb mirrors the immuneACCESS table, restricted to in-frame sequences. Some clones are absent from its copies; in checked studies, under half trace to an unresolved V gene, and the reason for the others is unknown. Clone size and V and J calls were adopted from that table, with D and trimming inferred from the DNA. The sample table holds hundreds of thousands of clones, of which approximately 12% were seen once. Less than 0.02% of the sample belongs to the ten largest clones.

This entry comes from a study of beta chain features in type 1 diabetes listed by TCRdb under 2018. Concerning the study at large: Mean age, gender distribution, total cell number and subset yield did not differ between patients and healthy donors. A total of roughly 99 million sorted cells were examined across all samples, and the number of cells per subset was strongly correlated with RNA yield. The study compared TCRB repertoires of sorted circulating CD4+ T cell subsets between recently diagnosed type 1 diabetes patients and matched healthy donors. Naive and central memory subsets were obtained from all 30 or so donors, but regulatory and stem cell-like memory subsets were isolated from only 8 patients and roughly 8 healthy donors.

From each donor, a single peripheral blood sample of around 0.12 L on average was drawn into heparinised tubes. Naive, central memory, regulatory and stem cell-like memory CD4+ T cells were sorted on a BD FACSAria II using a panel including CD45RO, CCR7, CD25, CD127, CD95 and CD27. Every sorted population had a purity above 95%. PBMCs were separated immediately by Lymphoprep density gradient centrifugation and were stained directly, without being cultured. To minimize batch effects, samples were stained and sorted in pairs, one healthy donor with one patient per experiment. V and J are trimmed by 5 bases and 7 bases, and the gene matches miss 4 bases of the junction. As encoded in the germline V gene, CDR1 is SGHAT while CDR2 is FQNNGV. The CDR3 has 14 amino acids, counting the end cysteine and phenylalanine. The kept DNA is CDR3 alone, 42 bases in frame from the first base. Broad study findings and their caveats: Because cDNA was sequenced instead of genomic DNA, highly expressing activated cells could be over-represented, though the groups showed no difference in activation or CD3 levels. Naive, central memory and regulatory TCRB repertoires appeared to be more similar among patients than among healthy donors. PCR may preferentially amplify shorter templates, but because patient and control samples were amplified and corrected together, any resulting skew would affect both groups equally. HLA sub-analyses involved small numbers of individuals, so any influence of HLA type on TCRB rearrangement remained unresolved. At VDJ recombination sites, type 1 diabetes patients had fewer insertions and more deleted nucleotides, which implies abnormalities in thymic rearrangement. A moderate but significant shortening of TCRB CDR3 length was observed in type 1 diabetes patients in all four CD4+ subsets.

The V and J genes are TRBV11-2 and TRBJ2-2, with 10 central nucleotides matching TRBD1. The sequence derives from a man between 18 and 35 years old in good health. The material sequenced was naive CD4+ T cells from blood. The cell subset or site label, as the study defines it: true naive CD4+ T cells. CDR3 region: CASSPGTGVGELFF. The nucleotide sequence reads as follows: TGTGCCAGCAGCCCCGGGACAGGGGTCGGGGAGCTGTTTTTT. Full variable domain (CDR3 extended with the reference TRBV11-2 and TRBJ2-2 proteins): EAGVAQSPRYKIIEKRQSVAFWCNPISGHATLYWYQQILGQGPKLLIQFQNNGVVDDSQLPKDRFSAERLKGVDSTLKIQPAKLEDSAVYLCASSPGTGVGELFFGEGSRLTVL.